A selection of T cell receptor beta chains follows, all from one sample in a study of cytomegalovirus exposure and HLA in healthy donors. Clones were read by immunoSEQ multiplex PCR, and TCRdb kept only the in-frame ones, dropping some. This sample has fewer than 200,000 clones, with approximately 76% found just once. The specimen was PBMCs. The receptor source for this set is a woman under 30 in good health and CMV-seropositive. The CDR3 runs from the conserved cysteine through the conserved F or W. Fields, in order: D gene, J gene, clone size, V gene, CDR3 protein, CDR3 DNA. D genes are given only for firm matches. Clone size is shown for a subset of rows, as once, few, many or a class of expanded clone.

d_call: TRBD1; j_call: TRBJ1-2; clone_size: few; v_call: TRBV19; cdr3_aa: CASSIPTGTGGLTNYGYTF; cdr3_nt: TGTGCCAGTAGTATACCTACCGGGACAGGGGGCTTGACTAACTATGGCTACACCTTC
d_call: TRBD2; j_call: TRBJ2-1; clone_size: .; v_call: TRBV10-1; cdr3_aa: CASRTSRWWRRPYNEQFF; cdr3_nt: TGCGCCAGCAGGACTAGCCGGTGGTGGAGGAGGCCTTACAATGAGCAGTTCTTC
d_call: TRBD1; j_call: TRBJ1-6; clone_size: .; v_call: TRBV15; cdr3_aa: CATSSGKGTGIYNSPLHF; cdr3_nt: TGTGCCACCAGCAGTGGTAAAGGGACAGGGATCTATAATTCACCCCTCCACTTT
d_call: TRBD1; j_call: TRBJ1-2; clone_size: few; v_call: TRBV7-9; cdr3_aa: CASSLGRGQGENGYTF; cdr3_nt: TGTGCCAGCAGCTTAGGCCGGGGACAGGGAGAGAATGGCTACACCTTC
d_call: .; j_call: TRBJ1-6; clone_size: .; v_call: TRBV18; cdr3_aa: CASSPRVPPGDSPLHF; cdr3_nt: TGTGCCAGCTCACCACGCGTCCCCCCCGGGGATTCACCCCTCCACTTT
d_call: TRBD2; j_call: TRBJ2-1; clone_size: .; v_call: TRBV7-2; cdr3_aa: CASSMRPFSGGNEQFF; cdr3_nt: TGTGCCAGCAGCATGCGCCCATTCAGCGGGGGCAATGAGCAGTTCTTC
d_call: .; j_call: TRBJ1-6; clone_size: .; v_call: TRBV6-1; cdr3_aa: CASSEGAFSYNSPLHF; cdr3_nt: TGTGCCAGCAGTGAGGGGGCGTTCTCCTATAATTCACCCCTCCACTTT
d_call: .; j_call: TRBJ2-1; clone_size: .; v_call: TRBV4-3; cdr3_aa: CASSQDSGGNNEQFF; cdr3_nt: TGCGCCAGCAGCCAAGACTCCGGGGGAAACAATGAGCAGTTCTTC
d_call: .; j_call: TRBJ2-1; clone_size: .; v_call: TRBV7-9; cdr3_aa: CASSLVSGVNEQFF; cdr3_nt: TGTGCCAGCAGCTTAGTTTCAGGGGTAAATGAGCAGTTCTTC
d_call: .; j_call: TRBJ1-6; clone_size: .; v_call: TRBV11-2; cdr3_aa: CASCRQVQNSPLHF; cdr3_nt: TGTGCCAGCTGCAGGCAGGTCCAAAATTCACCCCTCCACTTT
d_call: .; j_call: TRBJ2-1; clone_size: few; v_call: TRBV11-3; cdr3_aa: CASSQGSSYNEQFF; cdr3_nt: TGTGCCAGCAGCCAAGGGAGCTCCTACAATGAGCAGTTCTTC
d_call: .; j_call: TRBJ1-3; clone_size: few; v_call: TRBV10-3; cdr3_aa: CAIDGGHSGNTIYF; cdr3_nt: TGTGCCATCGACGGTGGGCACTCTGGAAACACCATATATTTT
d_call: .; j_call: TRBJ2-2; clone_size: .; v_call: TRBV30; cdr3_aa: CAWSVHPGELFF; cdr3_nt: TGTGCCTGGAGTGTACATCCGGGGGAGCTGTTTTTT
d_call: TRBD1; j_call: TRBJ1-1; clone_size: .; v_call: TRBV27; cdr3_aa: CASSYRQGVATEAFF; cdr3_nt: TGTGCCAGCAGTTACAGACAGGGAGTCGCGACTGAAGCTTTCTTT
d_call: .; j_call: TRBJ2-2; clone_size: .; v_call: TRBV30; cdr3_aa: CAWMGARGITGELFF; cdr3_nt: TGTGCCTGGATGGGGGCGAGGGGCATCACCGGGGAGCTGTTTTTT
d_call: .; j_call: TRBJ2-7; clone_size: .; v_call: TRBV5-5; cdr3_aa: CASSLGGNSYEQYF; cdr3_nt: TGTGCCAGCAGCTTGGGAGGGAACTCCTACGAGCAGTACTTC
d_call: .; j_call: TRBJ1-5; clone_size: .; v_call: TRBV19; cdr3_aa: CASSMNRDSNQPQHF; cdr3_nt: TGTGCCAGTAGTATGAACAGGGATAGCAATCAGCCCCAGCATTTT
d_call: .; j_call: TRBJ2-7; clone_size: .; v_call: TRBV28; cdr3_aa: CASSKGDAYEQYF; cdr3_nt: TGTGCCAGCAGTAAGGGGGACGCGTACGAGCAGTACTTC
d_call: .; j_call: TRBJ1-6; clone_size: few; v_call: TRBV28; cdr3_aa: CASSLRAAGESPLHF; cdr3_nt: TGTGCCAGCAGTTTAAGGGCGGCAGGGGAGTCACCCCTCCACTTT
d_call: .; j_call: TRBJ2-4; clone_size: .; v_call: TRBV6-6; cdr3_aa: CASSYDGVSDIQYF; cdr3_nt: TGTGCCAGCAGTTACGACGGGGTTTCGGACATTCAGTACTTC
d_call: .; j_call: TRBJ2-3; clone_size: .; v_call: TRBV11-2; cdr3_aa: CASSFPSTDTQYF; cdr3_nt: TGTGCCAGCAGCTTCCCTAGCACAGATACGCAGTATTTT
d_call: TRBD1; j_call: TRBJ2-7; clone_size: .; v_call: TRBV5-4; cdr3_aa: CASRNRDRVDHEQYF; cdr3_nt: TGTGCCAGCAGGAACCGGGACAGGGTGGATCACGAGCAGTACTTC
d_call: .; j_call: TRBJ1-5; clone_size: .; v_call: TRBV5-6; cdr3_aa: CASSLGWAEPQHF; cdr3_nt: TGTGCCAGCAGCTTAGGTTGGGCAGAGCCCCAGCATTTT
d_call: .; j_call: TRBJ2-3; clone_size: .; v_call: TRBV5-1; cdr3_aa: CASTTLGADTQYF; cdr3_nt: TGCGCCAGCACCACGTTGGGGGCGGATACGCAGTATTTT
d_call: TRBD2; j_call: TRBJ2-5; clone_size: .; v_call: TRBV6-1; cdr3_aa: CASSEALAGLEKAQYF; cdr3_nt: TGTGCCAGCAGTGAAGCCTTAGCGGGGCTAGAGAAGGCCCAGTACTTC
d_call: .; j_call: TRBJ2-3; clone_size: .; v_call: TRBV10-1; cdr3_aa: CASSDRCSGVDTQYF; cdr3_nt: TGCGCCAGCTCTGACCGGTGCTCCGGGGTAGATACGCAGTATTTT
d_call: .; j_call: TRBJ2-2; clone_size: few; v_call: TRBV4-2; cdr3_aa: CASSQEARNTGELFF; cdr3_nt: TGTGCCAGCAGCCAAGAAGCGCGGAACACCGGGGAGCTGTTTTTT
d_call: .; j_call: TRBJ1-1; clone_size: .; v_call: TRBV6-1; cdr3_aa: CASSTERGTEAFF; cdr3_nt: TGTGCCAGCAGTACGGAAAGGGGAACTGAAGCTTTCTTT
d_call: TRBD2; j_call: TRBJ2-1; clone_size: .; v_call: TRBV29-1; cdr3_aa: CSVVGGGSLYNEQFF; cdr3_nt: TGCAGCGTTGTAGGCGGGGGGAGCCTGTACAATGAGCAGTTCTTC
d_call: .; j_call: TRBJ2-1; clone_size: .; v_call: TRBV6-4; cdr3_aa: CASSDAEGTHNEQFF; cdr3_nt: TGTGCCAGCAGTGACGCGGAAGGCACCCACAATGAGCAGTTCTTC
d_call: .; j_call: TRBJ2-2; clone_size: .; v_call: TRBV5-6; cdr3_aa: CASIRQGTGELFF; cdr3_nt: TGTGCCAGCATTCGGCAGGGCACCGGGGAGCTGTTTTTT
d_call: .; j_call: TRBJ1-1; clone_size: .; v_call: TRBV6-1; cdr3_aa: CASSDLVSVRNTEAFF; cdr3_nt: TGTGCCAGCAGTGATTTGGTTAGTGTGAGGAACACTGAAGCTTTCTTT
d_call: .; j_call: TRBJ2-7; clone_size: .; v_call: TRBV7-9; cdr3_aa: CSSSRGTASSYEQYF; cdr3_nt: TGTTCCAGCAGCCGCGGGACAGCAAGCTCCTACGAGCAGTACTTC
d_call: .; j_call: TRBJ2-7; clone_size: few; v_call: TRBV7-9; cdr3_aa: CASSLVEYEQYF; cdr3_nt: TGTGCCAGCAGCTTAGTCGAGTACGAGCAGTACTTC
d_call: TRBD1; j_call: TRBJ1-6; clone_size: few; v_call: TRBV19; cdr3_aa: CASRTPGTGEMAPLHF; cdr3_nt: TGTGCCAGTAGGACCCCCGGGACAGGGGAAATGGCACCCCTCCACTTT